The text below deals with one TCR beta chain. At one end, the junction sequence differs from germline, possibly due to a read error. The CDR3 regions of TCR beta were amplified from RNA transcripts. First-round RT-PCR with HTBI primers amplified the TCR CDR3 region. TCRdb itself ran the multiplex PCR reads through MiXCR, one entry per CDR3 protein. Among 25,000 to 30,000 distinct CDR3 sequences listed, roughly 45% were seen once. This entry comes from a study of T cells in Graves' hyperthyroidism and ophthalmopathy. Study-wide background: Prior to any treatment, at the point of initial diagnosis, peripheral blood was collected.

Exclusion followed for patients with uncontrolled infection, other autoimmune disease, pregnancy or lactation. Diagnoses were made from clinical symptoms, serum measures (thyroxine and TRAb), thyroid ultrasound and orbital computed tomography. Specimen: blood. This receptor was taken from a woman aged 25 to 39 with Graves' hyperthyroidism.

The CDR3 here is CATSRDLPGKKNVQYF. The CDR3 DNA reads as TGTGCCACCAGCAGAGATCTCCCGGGCAAAAAAAACGTTCAGTACTTC. The chain is built from TRBV15 and TRBJ2-4; D gene unclear. The germline gives CDR1 LNHNV, CDR2 YYDKDF (reference sequence). The CDR3 has 16 residues.